The 15 T cell receptor beta chains below were found in one sample sequenced in a study of OX40 agonist ivuxolimab in advanced cancers. Measured with immunoSEQ multiplex PCR; TCRdb has only the in-frame clones, and not every one. The data contain 55,000 to 70,000 clones, 83% of them singletons. The input for sequencing was CD4+ or CD8+ T cells sorted from blood, taken in a trial of the OX40 agonist ivuxolimab. The receptors come from an adult with an advanced solid tumor such as melanoma, head and neck, liver or kidney cancer.

The chain links TRBV7-2 to TRBJ2-3; TRBD1 might be the D (5 bases). Germline V gene data show CDR1 as SGHTA and CDR2 as FQGNSA. V was clipped by 4 bases and J by 6 bases, with 8 bases between them. The CDR3 contains 12 residues. CDR3 sequence: CASSSTVDTQYF. The CDR3 coding sequence is TGTGCCAGCAGCTCGACAGTCGATACGCAGTATTTT.

Note on this clone: The germline gene is not matched at one end of the junction; a read error may be the cause. This chain joins TRBV5-1 and TRBJ2-7; TRBD1 is a possible D gene (7 bases). Germline CDR1 and CDR2: SGHRS and YFSETQ. This CDR3 is built from 15 residues. The CDR3 DNA follows: TGCGGCAGCAGCTCCTACAGGGGACTGGCCTACGAGCAGTACTTC. Translated, it gives CGSSSYRGLAYEQYF.

The rearrangement uses TRBV4-2 and TRBJ2-1; D unresolved. This CDR3 region has 12 residues. Trimming cost V 1 base and J 10 bases, with 8 bases left between them. Looked up from germline, CDR1 is LGHNA and CDR2 is YNFKEQ. CDR3 residues: CASSQGVGEQFF. The DNA for the CDR3 is TGTGCCAGCAGCCAAGGTGTGGGGGAGCAGTTCTTC.

V usage is TRBV28 and J usage is TRBJ2-5, with 10 bases lining up with TRBD1. The junction had 3 bases not matched to a gene; V was cut back by 4 bases and J by 1 base. There are 15 residues in the CDR3. Germline V gene lookup returns CDR1 MDHEN and CDR2 SYDVKM. CDR3: CASSSGQGVQETQYF. Here the CDR3 DNA reads TGTGCCAGCAGTTCTGGACAGGGGGTCCAAGAGACCCAGTACTTC. Drawing the rest from reference TRBV28 and TRBJ2-5, the complete variable domain is DVKVTQSSRYLVKRTGEKVFLECVQDMDHENMFWYRQDPGLGLRLIYFSYDVKMKEKGDIPEGYSVSREKKERFSLILESASTNQTSMYLCASSSGQGVQETQYFGPGTRLLVL.

The CDR3 region has the DNA TGTGCCAGCCAGCGCCGACAGGGGGTTGGAAACACCATATATTTT. Its protein product is CASQRRQGVGNTIYF. The V and J genes are TRBV6-5 and TRBJ1-3; 9 bases map to TRBD1. The CDR3 runs to 15 residues. Per the germline V gene, CDR1 is MNHEY and CDR2 is SVGAGI. The J segment lost 3 bases and the V segment lost 8 bases, leaving 8 bases of the junction unmatched.

The chain couples TRBV29-1 to TRBJ2-5; 10 positions agree with TRBD1. The germline CDR1 and CDR2 sequences are SQVTM and ANQGSEA. The CDR3 is made up of 13 amino acids. Unmatched junction bases numbered 2, after V lost 4 bases and J lost 3 bases. Here the CDR3 DNA reads TGCAGCGTTGTCGGGACAGGGGAAGAGACCCAGTACTTC. This sequence encodes CSVVGTGEETQYF.

This clone was detected only a few times. The chain recombines TRBV6-1 with TRBJ2-2; D unresolved. The CDR3 extends over 16 amino acids. CDR1 is MNHNS, CDR2 SASEGT, per germline. V was pared by 3 bases and J by 5 bases, with 16 bases between. The CDR3 reads CASSEKTDWRTGELFF. For the CDR3, the DNA is TGTGCCAGCAGTGAGAAGACGGATTGGAGAACCGGGGAGCTGTTTTTT.

CDR3 coding DNA: TGTGCCTGGAGCAATTACTACGAGCAGTACTTC. Encoded protein: CAWSNYYEQYF. The chain joins TRBV30 to TRBJ2-7; D unclear. The V end lost 3 bases, the J end lost 3 bases, and 6 bases lay between the germline ends. CDR1 and CDR2 from the germline V gene are GTSNPN and SVGIG (reference sequence). The CDR3 is made up of 11 amino acids.

The sample holds one count of this clone. The rearrangement links TRBV6-6 to TRBJ1-6; TRBD1 agrees at 10 bases. V was pared by 5 bases and J by 9 bases, with 4 bases of the junction left unmatched. The length of the CDR3 is 14 residues. Germline V gives CDR1 MNHNY, CDR2 SVGAGI (reference sequence). The DNA for the CDR3 is TGTGCCAGCAGTCCGACAGGGGGCGGTTCACCCCTCCACTTT. Translation gives CASSPTGGGSPLHF.

The genes are TRBV21-1 and TRBJ2-6; TRBD1 was called by the table and not checked on the DNA. TRBV21-1 is tagged as a pseudogene. There are 20 residues in the CDR3. The CDR3 loop reads CASSPRPGTAISSGANVLTF. CDR3 nucleotide sequence: TGTGCCAGCAGCCCAAGACCCGGGACAGCGATAAGCTCTGGGGCCAACGTCCTGACTTTC.

This sequence joins TRBV6-6 and TRBJ2-2; the D gene could be TRBD1 or TRBD2 (5 bases each). This CDR3 spans 16 amino acids. The V gene's germline CDR1 is MNHNY and CDR2 SVGAGI (reference sequence). V was shortened by 0 bases and J by 5 bases, with 13 bases between the two germline ends. The CDR3 sequence: CASSYSHGAGTGELFF. The CDR3 coding sequence is TGTGCCAGCAGTTACTCGCACGGGGCTGGTACCGGGGAGCTGTTTTTT.

The gene calls are TRBV19 and TRBJ1-5; no definite D call. V lost 6 bases and J 0 bases, leaving 6 bases between the germline ends. This CDR3 is 13 amino acids long. CDR1 and CDR2 from the germline V gene are LNHDA and SQIVND (reference sequence). CDR3 region: CASSGSSNQPQHF. The CDR3 coding sequence is TGTGCCAGTAGCGGAAGTAGCAATCAGCCCCAGCATTTT.

This chain uses TRBV6-5 with TRBJ2-7; 11 nucleotides align to TRBD1. Trimming removed 5 bases from V and 1 base from J; junction bases left unmatched: 4. The CDR3 length is 15 residues. Germline V gives CDR1 MNHEY, CDR2 SVGAGI. CDR3 protein: CASSLGTGGSYEQYF. The CDR3 DNA reads as TGTGCCAGCAGTCTAGGGACAGGGGGATCCTACGAGCAGTACTTC.

The gene calls are TRBV30 and TRBJ1-6; maybe TRBD1 (6 bases). Trimming removed 3 bases from V and 7 bases from J, with 19 bases in between. CDR1 and CDR2 (germline): GTSNPN, SVGIG (reference sequence). This CDR3 is built from 16 residues. This chain's CDR3 is CAWSARSGTINSPLHF. The CDR3 DNA reads TGTGCCTGGAGCGCCCGTTCGGGGACAATCAATTCACCCCTCCACTTT.

This chain uses TRBV5-1 with TRBJ1-6; 8 positions match TRBD1. Trimming took 0 bases from V and 7 from J; bases not matched to a gene: 3. This CDR3 is built from 15 residues. Germline V lookup: CDR1 SGHRS, CDR2 YFSETQ. CDR3 nucleotides: TGCGCCAGCAGCTTGGCCCAGGGGGCGAATTCACCCCTCCACTTT. It translates to CASSLAQGANSPLHF.